This T cell receptor beta chain was sequenced during a study of spatial heterogeneity in lung cancer. Time point described: sample taken at primary tumor resection. Approximately 70 TRACERx patients with early, untreated non-small cell lung cancer donated samples. Whole RNA was taken from tumor, nontumor lung or frozen PBMC; it was then sequenced unsorted. Study findings and constraints: Ubiquitous expanded tumor TCRs were observed in blood more at resection than follow-up.

The CDR3 contains 14 residues. Germline CDR1 SQVTM, CDR2 ANQGSEA. V lost 2 bases, J lost 3 bases, and 5 bases stayed unmatched. This clonotype was seen repeatedly, ten times or more. Its specificity is unknown. TCRdb passed the 5' RACE reads through MiXCR, listing each CDR3 protein once. The table lists tens of thousands of distinct CDR3 sequences, less than 9% of them singletons. V gene TRBV29-1 combines with J gene TRBJ2-7; TRBD2 aligns across 9 bases. Sequencing used PBMCs, obtained at surgery. This TCR was sampled from a female donor with early-stage non-small cell lung cancer. The CDR3 DNA reads TGCAGCGTTGAATCGACTAGCGGTAGCTACGAGCAGTACTTC. As protein: CSVESTSGSYEQYF.